Following are 20 T cell receptor beta chains from one sample sequenced in a study of cytomegalovirus exposure and HLA in healthy donors. PCR amplification relied on 60 Vbeta primers (plus 13 Jbeta primers). This table comes from immunoSEQ multiplex PCR, and its TCRdb copy is limited to in-frame clones, with some not included. Of 63,000 or so clones in the sample, more than 60% were seen once. Sequencing was done on a sample of PBMCs. Receptors originate from a woman between 25 and 40 years old in good health and CMV-seronegative.

The chain joins TRBV18 to TRBJ1-1; the D is unclear. Deletions cut 3 bases from V and 9 bases from J, with 14 bases between. Germline CDR1 and CDR2: KGHSH and LQKENI. The CDR3 spans 13 residues. The CDR3 DNA reads TGTGCCAGCTCACCCGAACGCGCTGCCCAAGCTTTCTTT. It specifies CASSPERAAQAFF.

The CDR3 DNA sequence: TGCGCCAGCAGCCCGGGGTACAGGGGGGATGAAAAACTGTTTTTT. This encodes CASSPGYRGDEKLFF. This chain connects TRBV4-3 to TRBJ1-4, with 8 positions matching TRBD1. The CDR3 is 15 amino acids. Trimming removed 4 bases from V and 6 bases from J; junction bases left unmatched: 7. Germline CDR1 LGHNA, CDR2 YSLEER.

V and J are TRBV5-4 and TRBJ2-3; TRBD2 matches 8 bases. The CDR3 runs to 16 residues. The germline V gene encodes CDR1 SGHNT and CDR2 YYREEE (reference sequence). V was pared by 5 bases and J by 2 bases, with 10 bases of the junction left unmatched. Here the CDR3 DNA reads TGTGCCAGCAGACCTACTAGCGGAGTTAACACAGATACGCAGTATTTT. Protein: CASRPTSGVNTDTQYF.

This clone occurred once. V is TRBV18 and J is TRBJ1-2, with TRBD1 matching 7 bases. Germline V CDR1 and CDR2: KGHSH, LQKENI. Unmatched junction bases numbered 4, after V lost 0 bases and J lost 0 bases. The CDR3 consists of 16 residues. CDR3 in amino acids: CASSPPDRHTNYGYTF. The CDR3 DNA reads TGTGCCAGCTCACCACCGGACAGGCATACTAACTATGGCTACACCTTC.

This clone was recorded a few times. The V gene is TRBV7-2, the J gene TRBJ2-5; D is possibly TRBD2 (6 bases). V lost 1 base and J lost 5, with 14 bases in between. Germline V CDR1 and CDR2: SGHTA, FQGNSA. The CDR3 spans 15 residues. DNA of the CDR3: TGTGCCAGCAGCTTAGAAGGGGCGGGATGGGAGACCCAGTACTTC. It translates to CASSLEGAGWETQYF.

The chain recombines TRBV20-1 with TRBJ2-1; D might be TRBD2 (5 bases). V gave up 2 bases and J gave up 14 bases, with 13 bases separating them. The CDR3 loop spans 11 amino acids. Germline CDR1 DFQATT, CDR2 SNEGSKA (reference sequence). CDR3 DNA: TGCAGTGCTAGAAGGGTGGAGGATGAGTTCTTC. The encoded protein is CSARRVEDEFF.

This chain connects TRBV7-9 to TRBJ2-5; D possibly corresponds to TRBD2 (5 bases). Trimming stripped 7 bases from V and 3 bases from J, with 12 bases between. Germline V gene data show CDR1 as SEHNR and CDR2 as FQNEAQ (reference sequence). CDR3 length: 13 amino acids. Written as DNA, the CDR3 is TGTGCCAGCACTTCACCCGGGGAAGAGACCCAGTACTTC. Translation: CASTSPGEETQYF.

The chain uses TRBV6-5 and TRBJ1-2; a weak D match, TRBD1 (5 bases). The V end was cut by 6 bases, the J end by 0 bases, with 8 bases between. CDR1 is MNHEY, CDR2 SVGAGI, per germline. The CDR3 is 13 amino acids. The CDR3 region is CASRRGTNYGYTF. DNA of the CDR3: TGTGCCAGCAGGCGGGGCACTAACTATGGCTACACCTTC.

About this clone itself: One end of the junction is discordant with germline, which a read error may explain. Different DNA sequences within this sample yield the same CDR3. The chain recombines TRBV6-1 with TRBJ1-2; D gene unclear. The CDR3 length is 16 residues. In germline, CDR1 is MNHNS, CDR2 SASEGT. Here the CDR3 reads CASSEDLAPGYYGYTF. The CDR3 coding sequence is TGTGCCAGCAGTGAAGACCTGGCCCCGGGATACTATGGCTACACTTTC.

This clone was seen only a few times. The CDR3 sequence: CASSQGDTDLGKLFF. CDR3 in DNA: TGCGCCAGCAGCCAAGGGGACACGGACCTTGGGAAACTGTTTTTT. The chain has TRBV4-3 and TRBJ1-4; TRBD1 is a possible D gene (6 bases). Per germline, CDR1 LGHNA and CDR2 YSLEER. The V gene lost 1 base and the J gene lost 11 bases, with 17 bases spanning the gap. The CDR3 consists of 15 residues.

The V gene is TRBV4-1, the J gene TRBJ2-7, with 7 bases fitting TRBD1. This CDR3 has 14 amino acids. V lost 5 bases and J lost 2; bases outside the gene matches: 6. Germline loops: CDR1 MGHRA, CDR2 YSYEKL. CDR3 nucleotides: TGCGCCAGCAGCGCCGGGACAGCTCCCTACGAGCAGTACTTC. As protein: CASSAGTAPYEQYF.

The J gene is TRBJ1-1, the V gene TRBV6-5, with TRBD1 identical over 9 bases. Germline-derived CDR1 and CDR2 are MNHEY and SVGAGI. The CDR3 is 14 amino acids. The V segment lost 5 bases and the J segment 4 bases; nucleotides outside the gene matches: 5. CDR3 sequence: CASSRDRGSTEAFF. The DNA of the CDR3 is TGTGCCAGCAGTCGCGACAGGGGGTCCACTGAAGCTTTCTTT.

V and J are TRBV5-1 and TRBJ2-7, with 10 nucleotides matching TRBD1. J was trimmed by 2 bases and V by 2 bases; bases with no gene match: 4. The CDR3 contains 15 residues. Looked up from germline, CDR1 is SGHRS and CDR2 is YFSETQ. The CDR3 region has the DNA TGCGCCAGCAGCTTAACCGGGACAGGGGCCTACGAGCAGTACTTC. It encodes CASSLTGTGAYEQYF.

The chain links TRBV4-3 to TRBJ1-3; D remains ambiguous. The V gene's germline CDR1 is LGHNA and CDR2 YSLEER. The CDR3 is made up of 18 amino acids. With 0 bases removed from V and 0 bases from J, the gap between germline ends came to 15 bases. The CDR3 bases are TGCGCCAGCAGCCAAGATATAAGCACGACTCACTCTGGAAACACCATATATTTT. Encoded protein: CASSQDISTTHSGNTIYF.

This chain uses TRBV19 with TRBJ2-7, with D tentatively TRBD2 (5 bases). The CDR3 extends over 15 amino acids. V lost 1 base and J lost 0, with 10 bases in between. Germline V lookup: CDR1 LNHDA, CDR2 SQIVND (reference sequence). The CDR3 sequence: CASSIGGQSSYEQYF. DNA for the CDR3: TGTGCCAGTAGTATAGGAGGGCAGAGCTCCTACGAGCAGTACTTC.

The V gene is TRBV4-3, the J gene TRBJ1-5, with a possible D match to TRBD1 (5 bases). CDR1 and CDR2 (germline): LGHNA, YSLEER. V lost 1 base to trimming and J lost 5 bases, with 12 bases between them. This CDR3 is built from 15 residues. CDR3 protein: CASSQAQGSHQPQHF. Written as DNA, the CDR3 is TGCGCCAGCAGCCAAGCCCAGGGATCCCATCAGCCCCAGCATTTT.

The chain couples TRBV5-1 to TRBJ2-2; 9 bases agree with TRBD2. With 2 bases clipped from V and 4 bases from J, the junction kept 9 bases outside the gene matches. The CDR3 contains 17 residues. Per germline, CDR1 SGHRS and CDR2 YFSETQ. The CDR3 DNA reads TGCGCCAGCAGCTTAGTCGGTAGCGGGAGCGGCACCGGGGAGCTGTTTTTT. Its protein product is CASSLVGSGSGTGELFF.

The CDR3 DNA reads TGTGCCATCAGTACAGGGGGCTTCGGTGAAAAACTGTTTTTT. Amino acid sequence: CAISTGGFGEKLFF. The genes are TRBV10-3 and TRBJ1-4; 9 bases fit TRBD1. The germline V gene has CDR1 ENHRY and CDR2 SYGVKD. CDR3 length: 14 residues. With 5 bases clipped from V and 7 bases from J, the junction kept 5 bases outside the gene matches.

This chain joins TRBV19 and TRBJ2-1, with a tentative D call TRBD1 (5 bases). With 5 bases removed from V and 5 bases from J, the gap between germline ends came to 7 bases. The CDR3 extends over 12 amino acids. CDR1 is LNHDA and CDR2 is SQIVND in the germline V gene (reference sequence). The CDR3: CASSGADNEQFF. The CDR3 nucleotides are TGTGCCAGTAGTGGGGCGGACAATGAGCAGTTCTTC.

The chain combines TRBV5-1 with TRBJ2-7; possible D gene TRBD1, 5 bases. V was shortened by 0 bases and J by 6 bases, with 10 bases between the two germline ends. Germline CDR1 SGHRS, CDR2 YFSETQ. The CDR3 loop spans 13 amino acids. CDR3 region: CASSLVQGAEQYF. CDR3 DNA sequence: TGCGCCAGCAGCTTGGTTCAAGGGGCCGAGCAGTACTTC. The variable domain in full, completed from reference TRBV5-1 and TRBJ2-7, reads KAGVTQTPRYLIKTRGQQVTLSCSPISGHRSVSWYQQTPGQGLQFLFEYFSETQRNKGNFPGRFSGRQFSNSRSEMNVSTLELGDSALYLCASSLVQGAEQYFGPGTRLTVT.